One and the same sample provided the 26 T cell receptor beta chains below, sequenced in a study of cytomegalovirus exposure and HLA in healthy donors. Clones were read by immunoSEQ multiplex PCR, and TCRdb kept only the in-frame ones, dropping some. The sample lists 260,000 or so clones, about 90% occurring once. The sequenced sample was PBMCs. These TCRs come from a woman in her thirties in good health and CMV-seronegative.

In DNA form, the CDR3 reads TGTGCCAGACCCTCATCTGGGACAGCGGAGGTAAGCGACTATGGCTACACCTTC. Translation gives CARPSSGTAEVSDYGYTF. This chain links TRBV5-8 with TRBJ1-2; 7 bases agree with TRBD1. The CDR3 length is 18 residues. Germline V gene sequence: CDR1 SGHTS, CDR2 YDEGEE. V gave up 8 bases and J gave up 3 bases; unmatched junction bases: 22.

The chain has TRBV27 and TRBJ2-1; no clear D gene. The germline V gene encodes CDR1 MNHEY and CDR2 SMNVEV (reference sequence). There are 15 residues in the CDR3. Deletions cut 2 bases from V and 4 bases from J, with 12 bases between. The CDR3 region is CASSLKGSGYNEQFF. CDR3 in DNA: TGTGCCAGCAGTTTAAAGGGCTCAGGATACAATGAGCAGTTCTTC.

The chain combines TRBV10-2 with TRBJ2-3, with 11 bases identical to TRBD2. This CDR3 has 15 residues. CDR1 and CDR2 (germline): WSHSY, SAAADI. V shed 6 bases, J shed 4 bases, and the junction held 6 bases outside the gene matches. The CDR3 sequence is CASSPGTSGSDTQYF. CDR3 DNA: TGCGCCAGCAGCCCCGGGACTAGCGGCTCAGATACGCAGTATTTT.

About this clone itself: Other DNA sequences of this sample code for an identical CDR3. The chain has TRBV27 and TRBJ2-7, with TRBD1 matching over 9 bases. The CDR3 covers 14 residues. The junction had 1 base not matched to a gene; V was cut back by 0 bases and J by 4 bases. Germline assignment: CDR1 MNHEY and CDR2 SMNVEV (reference sequence). As DNA, the CDR3 is TGTGCCAGCAGTTTATCTGGGACAGGGTACGAGCAGTACTTC. Translating it yields CASSLSGTGYEQYF.

The chain has TRBV6-5 and TRBJ1-5, with a possible D match to TRBD1 (6 bases). V was clipped by 5 bases and J by 4 bases, with 9 bases between them. The CDR3 consists of 13 residues. Looked up from germline, CDR1 is MNHEY and CDR2 is SVGAGI. The CDR3 DNA reads as TGTGCCAGCAGTCCCCAGGGGAATCAGCCCCAGCATTTT. As protein: CASSPQGNQPQHF.

With regard to this clone: Distinct nucleotide sequences in the sample also encode this CDR3. The chain is built from TRBV5-6 and TRBJ2-3; D gene ambiguous. CDR1 SGHDT and CDR2 YYEEEE come from the germline V gene. With 3 bases removed from V and 2 bases from J, the gap between germline ends came to 4 bases. This CDR3 region has 12 residues. Here the CDR3 reads CASSWSTDTQYF. The CDR3 bases are TGTGCCAGCAGCTGGTCCACAGATACGCAGTATTTT. Supplemented by reference TRBV5-6 and TRBJ2-3, the full variable domain reads DAGVTQSPTHLIKTRGQQVTLRCSPKSGHDTVSWYQQALGQGPQFIFQYYEEEERQRGNFPDRFSGHQFPNYSSELNVNALLLGDSALYLCASSWSTDTQYFGPGTRLTVL.

The chain recombines TRBV19 with TRBJ2-1, with 9 bases aligning to TRBD2. Trimming cost V 5 bases and J 0 bases; bases outside gene matches: 5. CDR3 length: 16 amino acids. The germline gives CDR1 LNHDA, CDR2 SQIVND (reference sequence). The CDR3 region is CASSSGLADSYNEQFF. For the CDR3, the DNA is TGTGCCAGTAGTTCGGGACTAGCCGACTCCTACAATGAGCAGTTCTTC.

The CDR3 region has the DNA TGTGCCAGCAGCTGGCAGGGGACCGGGGAGCTGTTTTTT. This encodes CASSWQGTGELFF. The rearrangement uses TRBV5-6 and TRBJ2-2; weak D call: TRBD1 (6 bases). The CDR3 loop spans 13 amino acids. CDR1 and CDR2 (germline): SGHDT, YYEEEE. Between the trimmed V and J ends, which lost 3 bases and 5 bases, there was a span of 8 bases.

The rearrangement joins TRBV4-3 to TRBJ2-5; no definite D call. This CDR3 comprises 13 residues. V was shortened by 10 bases and J by 2 bases, with 14 bases between the two germline ends. CDR1 is LGHNA, CDR2 YSLEER, per germline. The CDR3 nucleotides read TGCGCCATTCCTATAGTTGTACAAGAGACCCAGTACTTC. Its protein is CAIPIVVQETQYF.

V gene TRBV5-1 combines with J gene TRBJ1-5; weak D call: TRBD1 (6 bases). The CDR3 is made up of 15 amino acids. The germline V and J ends were trimmed by 3 bases and 6 bases, with 16 bases remaining between them. Germline loops: CDR1 SGHRS, CDR2 YFSETQ. CDR3 amino acids: CASSSLAGAGQPQHF. CDR3 nucleotides: TGCGCCAGCAGCTCTCTGGCGGGGGCTGGTCAGCCCCAGCATTTT. The complete variable domain, with remaining parts taken from reference TRBV5-1 and TRBJ1-5, reads KAGVTQTPRYLIKTRGQQVTLSCSPISGHRSVSWYQQTPGQGLQFLFEYFSETQRNKGNFPGRFSGRQFSNSRSEMNVSTLELGDSALYLCASSSLAGAGQPQHFGDGTRLSIL.

This chain uses TRBV28 with TRBJ2-7; D unclear. V lost 8 bases to trimming and J lost 2 bases, with 10 bases between them. The CDR3 is made up of 12 amino acids. From germline, CDR1 is MDHEN and CDR2 SYDVKM. This chain's CDR3 is CASQVSAYEQYF. The CDR3 DNA follows: TGTGCCAGCCAGGTGTCTGCCTACGAGCAGTACTTC. The variable domain in full, with the rest retrieved from reference TRBV28 and TRBJ2-7, is DVKVTQSSRYLVKRTGEKVFLECVQDMDHENMFWYRQDPGLGLRLIYFSYDVKMKEKGDIPEGYSVSREKKERFSLILESASTNQTSMYLCASQVSAYEQYFGPGTRLTVT.

The chain carries TRBV28 and TRBJ1-5; D possibly corresponds to TRBD1 (6 bases). There are 17 residues in the CDR3. Germline assignment: CDR1 MDHEN and CDR2 SYDVKM. V was trimmed by 4 bases and J by 4 bases, leaving 20 bases between them. Written as DNA, the CDR3 is TGTGCCAGCAGTTCCTCGACAGGTTTATTAGGGAATCAGCCCCAGCATTTT. Encoded protein: CASSSSTGLLGNQPQHF.

Written as DNA, the CDR3 is TGTGCTAGTGGGTCGGCGAGTAGTGAGCAGTTCTTC. This gives the protein CASGSASSEQFF. This chain joins TRBV12-5 and TRBJ2-1; D ambiguous. V was pared by 6 bases and J by 9 bases, with 12 bases between. From germline, CDR1 is LGHNT and CDR2 FRNRAP. The CDR3 spans 12 residues.

This chain connects TRBV27 to TRBJ2-1, with 7 bases that match TRBD2. The V segment lost 8 bases and the J segment 5 bases; nucleotides outside the gene matches: 9. CDR1 is MNHEY, CDR2 SMNVEV, per germline (reference sequence). The CDR3 sequence is 14 residues long. This chain's CDR3 is CASAMREMDNEQFF. The CDR3 coding sequence is TGTGCCAGCGCGATGCGGGAGATGGACAATGAGCAGTTCTTC.

The chain uses TRBV7-2 and TRBJ2-7; tentative D call: TRBD2 (5 bases). The CDR3 has 12 amino acids. V was trimmed by 3 bases and J by 7 bases, leaving 10 bases between them. The germline gives CDR1 SGHTA, CDR2 FQGNSA. CDR3 nucleotide sequence: TGTGCCAGCAGCTTCTCGGGGTTTGAGCAGTACTTC. It yields the protein CASSFSGFEQYF.

The chain is built from TRBV11-1 and TRBJ2-7, with 7 positions matching TRBD2. The CDR3 spans 13 residues. Germline loops: CDR1 SGHAT, CDR2 FQDESV (reference sequence). V dropped 3 bases and J dropped 3; count of bases not matched to a gene: 2. The CDR3 bases are TGTGCCAGCAGCTTCCAGCGGGACTACGAGCAGTACTTC. Amino acid sequence: CASSFQRDYEQYF.

The V gene is TRBV18, the J gene TRBJ2-1; D call uncertain. The germline gives CDR1 KGHSH, CDR2 LQKENI. The CDR3 is 12 residues long. Trimming pared 3 bases from V and 5 bases from J, leaving 5 bases between. The CDR3 loop is CASSPTHNEQFF. In DNA, the CDR3 is TGTGCCAGCTCACCTACACACAATGAGCAGTTCTTC.

The chain has TRBV5-1 and TRBJ2-7, with a weak D call TRBD1 (5 bases). The CDR3 sequence is 15 residues long. The germline gives CDR1 SGHRS, CDR2 YFSETQ. Trimming removed 0 bases at V and 4 bases at J, with 14 bases between. The CDR3 sequence: CASSLALGPPYEQYF. In DNA, the CDR3 is TGCGCCAGCAGCTTGGCGTTGGGGCCCCCTTACGAGCAGTACTTC.

The CDR3 protein is CASSWTGLPYEQYF. The CDR3 nucleotides read TGCGCCAGCAGCTGGACAGGCCTCCCCTACGAGCAGTACTTC. The J gene is TRBJ2-7, the V gene TRBV5-1; 7 bases are shared with TRBD1. The CDR3 runs 14 residues. Looked up from germline, CDR1 is SGHRS and CDR2 is YFSETQ. V lost 3 bases and J lost 2; bases outside the gene matches: 5.

The rearrangement joins TRBV11-1 to TRBJ2-2; no clear D gene. V lost 6 bases and J 7 bases, leaving 6 bases between the germline ends. CDR3 length: 11 amino acids. Germline assignment: CDR1 SGHAT and CDR2 FQDESV (reference sequence). The CDR3, as DNA: TGTGCCAGCAGTAGGGACGGGGAGCTGTTTTTT. It is translated as CASSRDGELFF. Combining the CDR3 with reference TRBV11-1 and TRBJ2-2 gives the whole variable domain EAEVAQSPRYKITEKSQAVAFWCDPISGHATLYWYRQILGQGPELLVQFQDESVVDDSQLPKDRFSAERLKGVDSTLKIQPAELGDSAMYLCASSRDGELFFGEGSRLTVL.

The rearrangement uses TRBV28 and TRBJ2-7, with TRBD2 matching over 14 bases. With V trimmed by 7 bases and J by 3 bases, 5 bases remained unmatched. Per the germline V gene, CDR1 is MDHEN and CDR2 is SYDVKM. The CDR3 totals 15 residues. CDR3 protein: CASIRGTSGSYEQYF. CDR3 nucleotide sequence: TGTGCCAGCATCCGAGGGACTAGCGGGAGCTACGAGCAGTACTTC.

The rearrangement joins TRBV4-3 to TRBJ2-2; the D gene is possibly TRBD1 (5 bases). From germline, CDR1 is LGHNA and CDR2 YSLEER. CDR3 length: 17 residues. Trimming cost V 1 base and J 8 bases, with 20 bases left between them. The DNA for the CDR3 is TGCGCCAGCAGCCAAGGGGTCCCCGGACACTTGGGAGGGGAGCTGTTTTTT. It translates to CASSQGVPGHLGGELFF.

J is TRBJ2-7 and V is TRBV19; 8 positions match TRBD1. CDR1 is LNHDA and CDR2 is SQIVND in the germline V gene (reference sequence). The CDR3 covers 14 residues. The junction had 10 bases not matched to a gene; V was cut back by 6 bases and J by 6 bases. CDR3 nucleotides: TGTGCCAGTAGCGAACAGGGGGTAATGAGCGAGCAGTACTTC. Encoded protein: CASSEQGVMSEQYF. The complete variable domain, with remaining parts taken from reference TRBV19 and TRBJ2-7, reads DGGITQSPKYLFRKEGQNVTLSCEQNLNHDAMYWYRQDPGQGLRLIYYSQIVNDFQKGDIAEGYSVSREKKESFPLTVTSAQKNPTAFYLCASSEQGVMSEQYFGPGTRLTVT.

J is TRBJ2-3 and V is TRBV6-1; 9 nucleotides match TRBD1. Germline assignment: CDR1 MNHNS and CDR2 SASEGT. Losses at the gene ends were 5 bases for V and 4 bases for J; bases not matched to a gene: 4. The CDR3 loop spans 14 amino acids. CDR3 bases: TGTGCCAGCAGTCGCGACAGGGGGGCAGATACGCAGTATTTT. Amino acid sequence: CASSRDRGADTQYF.

The gene calls are TRBV5-4 and TRBJ2-7; TRBD2 matches at 8 bases. V dropped 2 bases and J dropped 2; count of bases not matched to a gene: 6. The CDR3 length is 15 residues. CDR1 and CDR2 (germline): SGHNT, YYREEE (reference sequence). CDR3 sequence (DNA): TGTGCCAGCAGCTTTGCGACTAGCGTAGCCTACGAGCAGTACTTC. Protein sequence: CASSFATSVAYEQYF. The full variable domain, completed using reference TRBV5-4 and TRBJ2-7, is ETGVTQSPTHLIKTRGQQVTLRCSSQSGHNTVSWYQQALGQGPQFIFQYYREEENGRGNFPPRFSGLQFPNYSSELNVNALELDDSALYLCASSFATSVAYEQYFGPGTRLTVT.

The V call is TRBV2, the J call TRBJ2-7; D is ambiguous. The CDR3 is made up of 12 amino acids. Trimming removed 7 bases at V and 3 bases at J, with 10 bases between. The germline CDR1 and CDR2 sequences are SNHLY and FYNNEI. CDR3 DNA: TGTGCCAGCATGGACCCAAACTACGAGCAGTACTTC. Translation gives CASMDPNYEQYF.